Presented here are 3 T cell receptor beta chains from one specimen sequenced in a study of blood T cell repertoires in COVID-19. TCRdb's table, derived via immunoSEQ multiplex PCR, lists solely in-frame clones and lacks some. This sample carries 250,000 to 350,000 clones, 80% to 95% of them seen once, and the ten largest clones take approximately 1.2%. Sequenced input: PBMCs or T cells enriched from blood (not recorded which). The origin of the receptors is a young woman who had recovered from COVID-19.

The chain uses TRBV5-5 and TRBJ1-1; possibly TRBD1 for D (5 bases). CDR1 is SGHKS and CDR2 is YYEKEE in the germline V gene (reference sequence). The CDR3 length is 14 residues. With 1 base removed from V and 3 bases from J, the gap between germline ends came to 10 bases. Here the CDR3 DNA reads TGTGCCAGCAGCTTGTCAGGGACTGACACTGAAGCTTTCTTT. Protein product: CASSLSGTDTEAFF. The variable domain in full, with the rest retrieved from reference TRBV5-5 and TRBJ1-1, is DAGVTQSPTHLIKTRGQQVTLRCSPISGHKSVSWYQQVLGQGPQFIFQYYEKEERGRGNFPDRFSARQFPNYSSELNVNALLLGDSALYLCASSLSGTDTEAFFGQGTRLTVV.

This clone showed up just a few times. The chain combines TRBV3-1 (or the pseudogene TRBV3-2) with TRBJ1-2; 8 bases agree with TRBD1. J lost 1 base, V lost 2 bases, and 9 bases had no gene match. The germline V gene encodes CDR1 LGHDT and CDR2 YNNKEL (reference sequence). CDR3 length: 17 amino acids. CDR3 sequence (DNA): TGTGCCAGCAGCCAAAGGACAGGGAATATTGGTAACTATGGCTACACCTTC. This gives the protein CASSQRTGNIGNYGYTF.

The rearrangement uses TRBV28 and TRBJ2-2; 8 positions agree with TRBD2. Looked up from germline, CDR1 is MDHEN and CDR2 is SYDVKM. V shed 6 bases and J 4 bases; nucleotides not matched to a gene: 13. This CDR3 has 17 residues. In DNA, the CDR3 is TGTGCCAGCAGCCCCGAAACTAGCGGAGCCAGCACCGGGGAGCTGTTTTTT. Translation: CASSPETSGASTGELFF.